This TCR beta chain was documented in a study of blood T cells in healthy people across ages. The overall study: Roughly one uniquely barcoded beta molecule per two T cells was captured.

A second PCR, run for about 7 to 12 cycles, used a sample-barcoded 5' primer plus a J-beta primer mix. TCRdb re-called the 5' RACE reads with MiXCR, one entry per CDR3 protein. The data contain over 600,000 distinct CDR3 sequences, approximately 53% of them singletons. Approximately 9 milliliters of peripheral blood were drawn from each donor into EDTA-treated tubes. Comment on this clonotype: The target antigen is unknown.

Study-wide findings and caveats: Estimates of total diversity, which came from one million sequenced T cells, were considered to be underestimates.

The sample was blood. The sequence came from a man in his forties or fifties in good health.

DNA for the CDR3: TGTGCCAGCAGCTTAGATTATGGGGACAGCTATGGCTACACCTTC. Translated: CASSLDYGDSYGYTF. The chain employs TRBV11-2 and TRBJ1-2, with 7 bases that match TRBD1. Germline V gene data show CDR1 as SGHAT and CDR2 as FQNNGV. The V and J ends lost 0 bases and 4 bases, in that order; junction bases with no gene match: 5. The CDR3 extends over 15 amino acids.